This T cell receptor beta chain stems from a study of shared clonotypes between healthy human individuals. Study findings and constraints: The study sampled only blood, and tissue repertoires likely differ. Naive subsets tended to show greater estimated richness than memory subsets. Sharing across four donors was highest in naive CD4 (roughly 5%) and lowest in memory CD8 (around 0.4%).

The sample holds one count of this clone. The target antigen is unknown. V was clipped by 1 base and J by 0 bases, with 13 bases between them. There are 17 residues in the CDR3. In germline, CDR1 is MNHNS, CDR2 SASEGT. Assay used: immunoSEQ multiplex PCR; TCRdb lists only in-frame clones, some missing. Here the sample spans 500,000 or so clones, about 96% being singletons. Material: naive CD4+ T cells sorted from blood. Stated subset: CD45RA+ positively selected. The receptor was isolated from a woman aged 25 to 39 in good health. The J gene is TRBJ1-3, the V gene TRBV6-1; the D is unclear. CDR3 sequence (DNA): TGTGCCAGCAGTGAAGATGGCGGTCCATTCTCTGGAAACACCATATATTTT. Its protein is CASSEDGGPFSGNTIYF.